The present entry profiles one TCR beta chain with its context. The target antigen is unknown. Participants living with HIV all received treatment in the United States. These data come from a study of long-term antiretroviral therapy in people with HIV. Study context: The earliest samples came about a decade before the 2015 immediate-ART recommendation. Study-wide results and caveats: In samples taken after ART, diversity increased but remained below transplant donor control levels.

CDR3 length: 14 amino acids. Germline V lookup: CDR1 GTSNPN, CDR2 SVGIG (reference sequence). The V gene lost 4 bases and the J gene lost 5 bases, with 17 bases spanning the gap. Investigators performed immunoSEQ version v3.0 at survey level. TCRdb's table, derived via immunoSEQ multiplex PCR, lists solely in-frame clones and lacks some. The table has approximately 29,000 clones, 70% to 90% seen once. This specimen consisted of unsorted PBMCs, obtained 1.1 years after starting antiretroviral therapy. This TCR was sampled from a man between 18 and 29 years old with HIV. V usage is TRBV30 and J usage is TRBJ1-1; tentative D call: TRBD1 (6 bases). CDR3 coding DNA: TGTGCCTGGACGTGGGGGCCAATGAGGACTGAAGCTTTCTTT. Encoded protein: CAWTWGPMRTEAFF.